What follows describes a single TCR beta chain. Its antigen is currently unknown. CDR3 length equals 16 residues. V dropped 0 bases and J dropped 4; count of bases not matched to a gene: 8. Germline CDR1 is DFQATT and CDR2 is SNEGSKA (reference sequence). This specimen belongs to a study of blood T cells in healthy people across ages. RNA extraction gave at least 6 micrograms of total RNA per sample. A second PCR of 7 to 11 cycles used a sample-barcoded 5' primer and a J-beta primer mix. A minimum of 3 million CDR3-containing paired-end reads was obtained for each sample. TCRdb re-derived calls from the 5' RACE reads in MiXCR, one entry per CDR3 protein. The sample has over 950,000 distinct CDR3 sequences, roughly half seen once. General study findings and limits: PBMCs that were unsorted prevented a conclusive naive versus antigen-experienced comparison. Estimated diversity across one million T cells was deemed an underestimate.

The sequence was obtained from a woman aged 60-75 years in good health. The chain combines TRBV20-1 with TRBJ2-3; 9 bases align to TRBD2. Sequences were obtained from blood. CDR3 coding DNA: TGCAGTGCTAGAGATCCCGCGGGAGGGTTCGCAGATACGCAGTATTTT. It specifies CSARDPAGGFADTQYF.